This TCR beta chain was sequenced for a study of cytomegalovirus exposure and HLA in healthy donors (dated by TCRdb to between 2016 and 2019). The study in broad terms: An earlier analysis of roughly 610 of the donors reported approximately 260 Gb of sequence data and 95 million to 140 million unique TCR beta sequences obtained from some 170 million T cells. An early release that covered some 640 HLA-typed donors contained approximately 300 gigabases of sequencing data and around 80 million unique TCR sequences. The genetic ancestry cluster associated with self-reported Caucasian donors included around four fifths of the roughly 400 genotyped donors. The study was designed to test whether signatures of past pathogen exposure could be identified by cataloging public T cell receptors. The T cell repertoires of 666 subjects were profiled by immunosequencing and related to cytomegalovirus serostatus. Along with the roughly 610-subject first cohort, a separate validation cohort of roughly 110 different subjects was used. High-throughput TCR immunosequencing, statistical association of individual TCRs with disease status, and machine learning were combined to predict cytomegalovirus infection status. To study patterns of TCR occurrence, a later analysis re-analyzed previously published TCR beta repertoires from just over 650 donors and added high-resolution HLA genotyping. Rather than using new phenotypic data, the later analysis identified candidate immune exposures from TCR beta sequences and from how often those sequences occurred across donors. To decide whether each TCR beta V gene segment behaved as functional or pseudogenic, an earlier analysis of fewer than 750 of the donors relied on high-throughput TCR beta sequencing. Alongside the repertoire data, information on donor age, sex, ethnicity and CMV serostatus was compiled. Genome-wide SNP genotypes for about 65% of the roughly 670 donors were used in a later genetic analysis, which treated that subset as a discovery cohort. All discovery cohort repertoires had been generated using a single sequencing platform. Both class I and class II loci were covered by HLA typing, at four-digit resolution. The number of typed donors differed by locus: about 629-630 for A, B, C, DRB1 and DQB1; some 500 for DQA1; fewer than 610 for DPA1; and around 490 for DPB1. Roughly 5 DR-DQ haplotypes were handled as single units for association and clustering, since linkage in the cohort was strong. Across under 500 genotyped donors of the cohort, an average of about 240,000 unique TCR beta nucleotide sequences per donor were sequenced, and roughly 20% of those sequences were non-productive. Overall results and qualifications from the work: Because counts were too low, under 20 rarely observed V segments, including chromosome 9 orphons, were left out of the earlier analysis of several hundred of the donors. According to a later analysis, most CMV-associated TCR beta chains appeared to be HLA-restricted, and the HLA associations seemed to be driven largely by CMV exposure. In a later analysis, HLA-associated TCR beta chains showed more clonal expansion and lower generation probabilities than non-associated chains that were equally common. Strong co-occurrence of HLA alleles, especially DR and DQ, made assigning TCR associations to individual alleles difficult. A later genetic analysis associated a missense DCLRE1C variant with V-gene and J-gene trimming of TCR beta chains, and an independent cohort replicated the association. Roughly uniform sequencing depth across donors was assumed in presence/absence analyses, although this assumption may not hold. A later analysis associated 15,000 or so TCR beta sequences with specific HLA alleles at a false discovery rate of 0.05. In an earlier analysis of some 640 of the donors, most TCR beta V segments were observed in productive rearrangements about 90% or about 30% of the time, broadly matching IMGT annotations. A further reported finding was that TCR beta sequences accurately predicted the HLA-A and HLA-B alleles for most subjects in the first cohort. A group of highly shared sequence variants was considered likely to be a technical artifact of the sequencing pipeline. In a later analysis, TCR association rates were found to vary across HLA loci, with the most associated TCRs seen for DRB1 alleles and the fewest for HLA-C alleles. In both the original and validation cohorts, the classifier was reported to diagnose cytomegalovirus status with high specificity and sensitivity. In a later analysis, several top co-occurrence clusters were reported to appear linked to parvovirus B19, influenza, CMV and Epstein-Barr virus. Linkage disequilibrium might explain the correlated functional status among segregating V segments, but an unknown experimental factor could not be ruled out. The 87-base-pair reads could not distinguish some IMGT-functional V segments, including TRBV6-2 and TRBV6-3, so those segments were excluded. Because HLA typing was unavailable for some donors at each locus, only the typed subset was used in association tests. For the cohort, immune exposure information was limited to CMV serostatus. The study gave a list of 150 to 200 TCR beta chains associated with cytomegalovirus. In a later genetic analysis, fewer N-insertions in productive TCRs were reported among donors in an Asian-associated ancestry cluster than the roughly 640-donor mean. The authors suggested that the approach could potentially be extended to other disease states and immunological phenotypes. This cohort had only TCR beta chains sequenced, and the lack of alpha or paired-chain data limited which features could be detected. Across donors, most TCR sequences were observed very rarely, whereas some public TCRs were present in many individuals. A few of the identified cytomegalovirus-associated TCR beta chains were confirmed in vitro to be specific for cytomegalovirus antigens.

Preparation of the library involved the immunoSEQ multiplex PCR assay. The multiplex PCR relied on a mix of 60 forward primers for TCR Vbeta segments and 13 reverse primers for TCR Jbeta segments. The CDR3 region of rearranged TCR beta genes was amplified from genomic DNA by a multiplex PCR assay. The Illumina HiSeq System was used to sequence the amplified TCR beta libraries as 87-base-pair reads. Per the source publication's procedure: Across the 500 to 700 repertoires, a later analysis counted some 80 million unique TCR beta chains, some 11 million of which were shared by at least two donors. Raw reads were error-corrected and collapsed into unique sequences by a nearest-neighbor algorithm in which closely related sequences were merged to remove PCR and sequencing errors. To assign V, D and J gene segments, CDR3 sequences were aligned to IMGT reference sequences. For a sequence to be retained, a match of at least six nucleotides was required to both a V gene segment and a J gene segment. A rearrangement was called productive if the CDR3 had no stop codons and remained in frame with V and J, and every other rearrangement was called non-productive. CDR3 was defined by IMGT convention, running from the second conserved V-encoded cysteine to the conserved J-encoded phenylalanine. The earlier analysis of about 610 of the donors excluded sequences that lacked an unambiguous match to a single V gene segment. An earlier analysis of fewer than 750 of the donors classified V segments as functional when productive rearrangements were above 56.7% and as segregating when the standard deviation between donors was above 5%. A statistical classification framework was built to diagnose cytomegalovirus status from the catalog of TCR beta chain sequences. In a later analysis, TCR nucleotide sequences were compared against IMGT/GENE-DB human TR gene sequences so that V and J genes could be assigned. A later analysis assigned CDR3 sequences and most-parsimonious VDJ recombination scenarios with the TCRdist pipeline. A later analysis defined each TCR beta chain by its CDR3 amino acid sequence plus V-gene family, and excluded reads lacking a unique V-gene family. To address suspected cross-contamination and a sequencing artifact, a later analysis removed 450 to 700 highly shared, low-generation-probability nucleotide sequences. In a later analysis, a clonal expansion index was calculated for each public chain from normalized within-repertoire ranks of inferred template counts. In a later analysis, generation probabilities were computed with a VDJ recombination model fitted to out-of-frame rearrangements, and the resulting probabilities were checked against IGoR. In a later analysis, hypergeometric tests were used to score TCR-TCR, TCR-HLA and TCR-CMV co-occurrence, with a repertoire-size bias correction applied to TCR pairs. A later analysis estimated false discovery rates by permuting HLA or CMV assignments 20 times. A later analysis grouped co-occurring TCRs with DBSCAN, adding TCRdist sequence similarity when clustering within HLA-allele-positive subsets. For co-occurrence clustering, repertoires with fewer than 30,000 or more than 120,000 public chains were excluded, along with roughly five repertoires with anomalous nucleotide sharing. TCRdb took this table from immuneACCESS and kept in-frame rearrangements with V and J called. Such tables lack part of the clones; where checked against another copy, unresolved V genes explain under half of the gap, and the rest is unexplained. V and J calls and clone size follow that table, whereas D and trimming were derived from the DNA. This sample comprises 160,000 or so clones, approximately 78% of them detected only once. 1.1% to 1.5% of the sample goes to the ten largest clones.

Notes on this clone: The specificity of this receptor is unknown. The input lacks base qualities; no much larger clone sits a single base away.

The CDR3 covers 13 residues, taking in both the cysteine and the phenylalanine. Of the read, only the CDR3 DNA is kept; its 39 bases are in frame from base 1. The junction carries 9 bases between V and J, which are trimmed by 5 bases and 4 bases respectively. CDR1 and CDR2 were assigned from the germline V gene as MNHEY and SVGAGI. In total, 500 to 700 healthy bone marrow donors made up the cohort. All cohort members were sampled while nominally healthy, although unrecorded immune exposures were likely present. The donor tested CMV seronegative, placing the donor among the roughly 350 seronegative members of the cohort. A peripheral blood sample was collected from each donor, and TCR beta sequencing was performed on peripheral blood mononuclear cells. The Qiagen DNeasy Blood Extraction Kit was used to extract genomic DNA from the blood cell samples.

Sequencing input: PBMCs. The TCR was taken from a male donor in good health and CMV-seronegative. The V and J segments used are TRBV6-5 and TRBJ1-5; matching of 5 bases hints at TRBD1 as the D gene. The DNA sequence follows: TGTGCCAGCAGTGAAGGGGTGAATCAGCCCCAGCATTTT. Its translation reads: CASSEGVNQPQHF.